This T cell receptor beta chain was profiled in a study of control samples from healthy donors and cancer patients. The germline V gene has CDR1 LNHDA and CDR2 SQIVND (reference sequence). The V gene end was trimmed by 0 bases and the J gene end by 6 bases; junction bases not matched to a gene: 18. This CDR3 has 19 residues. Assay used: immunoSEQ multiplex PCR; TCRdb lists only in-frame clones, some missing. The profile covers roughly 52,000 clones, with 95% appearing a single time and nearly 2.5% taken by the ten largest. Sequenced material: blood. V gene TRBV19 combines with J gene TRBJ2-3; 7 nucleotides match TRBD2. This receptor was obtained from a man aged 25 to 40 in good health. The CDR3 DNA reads TGTGCCAGTAGTATAGATAGTAGTGGCGGCGGGAGAGTAGGGGATACGCAGTATTTT. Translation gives CASSIDSSGGGRVGDTQYF.